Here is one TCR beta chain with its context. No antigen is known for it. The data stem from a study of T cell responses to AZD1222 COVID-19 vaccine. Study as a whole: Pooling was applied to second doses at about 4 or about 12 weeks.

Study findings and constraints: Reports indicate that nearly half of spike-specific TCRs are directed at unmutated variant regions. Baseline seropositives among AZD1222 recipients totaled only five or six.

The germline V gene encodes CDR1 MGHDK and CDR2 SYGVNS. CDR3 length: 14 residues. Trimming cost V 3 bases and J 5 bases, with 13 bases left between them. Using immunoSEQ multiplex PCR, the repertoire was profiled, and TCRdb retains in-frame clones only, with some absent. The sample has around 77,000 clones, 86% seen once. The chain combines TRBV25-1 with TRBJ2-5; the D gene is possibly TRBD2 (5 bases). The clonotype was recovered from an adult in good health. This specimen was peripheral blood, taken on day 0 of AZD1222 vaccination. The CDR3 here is CASSDEQWRETQYF. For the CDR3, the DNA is TGTGCCAGCAGTGACGAACAGTGGAGGGAGACCCAGTACTTC.